This T cell receptor (beta chain) emerged from a study of blood T cell repertoires in COVID-19 (dated by TCRdb to 2018 to 2021). About the study as a whole: Samples covering the acute and convalescent phases of COVID-19 were provided by collaborators in the United States, Italy and Spain. The repertoires were released in a freely available public database meant as a resource for research on the immune response to SARS-CoV-2. HLA class I and class II types, where available, came from metadata supplied by the sample provider rather than from assay-based typing. The prospective study material was composed of cDNA or gDNA derived from T cells, B-cell-depleted T cells, or PBMCs. Samples were obtained from the ongoing ImmuneRACE study (first 160 participants) and from over 1,000 subjects provided by 6 global collaborators. A de-identified subject ID, COVID-19 status, age in years and sex were almost always included in the sample metadata. The dataset comprised deeply sampled blood TCRbeta repertoires from subjects exposed to, actively infected with, or recovered from COVID-19. What the research found in general, with its limitations: How much clinical and demographic metadata was included differed by source and by participant, and the metadata was provided uncurated.

Collaborating institutions collected whole blood in K2EDTA tubes following their own protocols. Collaborator samples were shipped for TCRbeta analysis as frozen whole blood, isolated PBMCs, or DNA extracted from either sample type. TCRbeta CDR3 regions were amplified from genomic DNA using the immunoSEQ Assay, a bias-controlled multiplex PCR. The original methods were these. The number of nucleated cells in each sample was estimated by amplification of reference gene primers within the assay. Sequence reads were collapsed and filtered to measure the absolute abundance of every unique TCRbeta CDR3 rearrangement. Productive Simpson clonality was computed per sample as the square root of Simpson's diversity index over productive rearrangements. In TCRdb, the immuneACCESS table is reduced to in-frame sequences with V and J assigned. These tables do not hold every clone; where another copy was compared, an unresolved V gene accounts for under half, and the others remain unexplained. V, J and clone size reflect that table, while D and trimming were determined from the DNA. Here the sample has 130,000 to 150,000 clones; 75% to 85% occur a single time. The ten largest clones add up to about 10% of the sample.

To note about this clone: What this receptor recognizes is not known. No quality values exist for individual bases; no much larger clone is one base distant.

Taken from the germline V gene (reference sequence), the CDR1 and CDR2 loops are LGHDT and YNNKEL. V is cut back by 4 bases and J by 0 bases, with 5 bases in the junction unmatched. The CDR3, cysteine through phenylalanine, is 16 amino acids long. Only the CDR3 region is kept as DNA, spanning 48 bases read in frame from base 1. The chain is encoded by TRBV3-1 (or the pseudogene TRBV3-2) joined to TRBJ2-2; TRBD2 fits 7 bases in the junction. The origin of this receptor is a man aged 55 to 70 with active or convalescent COVID-19. What was sequenced was peripheral blood. CDR3 protein: CASSRGDYANTGELFF. Read as DNA, the sequence is TGTGCCAGCAGCCGGGGGGACTACGCGAACACCGGGGAGCTGTTTTTT.